The TCR beta chain under discussion was sequenced for a study of cytomegalovirus exposure and HLA in healthy donors. Primers: 60 Vbeta forward and 13 Jbeta reverse. Profiled with immunoSEQ multiplex PCR; TCRdb holds only in-frame clones, not every one. The profile covers 150,000 to 200,000 clones, with about 70% appearing a single time and approximately 1.8% taken by the ten largest. Germline V CDR1 and CDR2: SGHNT, YENEEA. The CDR3 is made up of 16 amino acids. The V and J ends lost 5 bases and 6 bases, in that order; junction bases with no gene match: 13. Study outcomes and limitations: Because they were indistinguishable, some V segments, including TRBV6-2 and TRBV6-3, were excluded.

Concerning this clone itself: Its specificity is unknown.

The chain is built from TRBV11-3 and TRBJ1-5; 7 bases match TRBD1. Sequenced input: PBMCs. The receptor was derived from a woman in her 30s in good health and CMV-seronegative. The CDR3 DNA is TGTGCCAGCAGCACAGTGGGACAGACCAGGCGTCAGCCCCAGCATTTT. Translating it yields CASSTVGQTRRQPQHF.